The 22 T cell receptor beta chains below all came from one sample that was sequenced in a study of blood T cell repertoires in COVID-19. Clones were read by immunoSEQ multiplex PCR, and TCRdb kept only the in-frame ones, dropping some. The table records hundreds of thousands of clones, approximately 88% of them present only once. Sequencing was performed on peripheral blood. The origin of the receptors is a woman under 40 with COVID-19, enrolled during active disease.

The chain carries TRBV21-1 and TRBJ1-2; TRBD1 reflects the table's D call only, with no check against the DNA. TRBV21-1 is an annotated pseudogene. This CDR3 spans 12 amino acids. The DNA of the CDR3 is TGTGCCAGCAGCCTCGATGACAGTGGCTACACCTTC. Amino acid sequence: CASSLDDSGYTF.

The chain couples TRBV4-1 to TRBJ2-3; 9 bases fit TRBD1. Germline loops: CDR1 MGHRA, CDR2 YSYEKL. The CDR3 has 17 amino acids. J lost 5 bases, V lost 0 bases, and 9 bases had no gene match. CDR3 coding DNA: TGCGCCAGCAGCCAAGAATCGACAGGGGGTCGGGTAGATACGCAGTATTTT. Protein product: CASSQESTGGRVDTQYF.

V usage is TRBV11-2 and J usage is TRBJ2-3; the match to TRBD2 covers 8 bases. Germline V gene lookup returns CDR1 SGHAT and CDR2 FQNNGV. Germline trimming cut 1 base from V and 4 bases from J; bases unmatched to any gene: 13. The CDR3 runs 18 residues. The CDR3, as DNA: TGTGCCAGCAGCTTAGTGGGCCGAACCGGGACTAGGGCAGATACGCAGTATTTT. It translates to CASSLVGRTGTRADTQYF.

The V gene is TRBV27, the J gene TRBJ2-6, with TRBD1 as a possible D gene (5 bases). V was shortened by 1 base and J by 3 bases, with 10 bases between the two germline ends. The CDR3 consists of 16 residues. CDR1 and CDR2 from the germline V gene are MNHEY and SMNVEV (reference sequence). CDR3 bases: TGTGCCAGCAGTTTATTCTCAGGGTATGGGGCCAACGTCCTGACTTTC. Its translation: CASSLFSGYGANVLTF.

This clone occurred once. The rearrangement uses TRBV5-4 and TRBJ2-2, with TRBD2 matching 11 bases. CDR1 and CDR2 from the germline V gene are SGHNT and YYREEE (reference sequence). This CDR3 is built from 14 residues. With 7 bases clipped from V and 5 bases from J, the junction kept 4 bases outside the gene matches. CDR3 DNA: TGTGCCAGCCACCTAGCGGGGGGTACCGGGGAGCTGTTTTTT. Translated: CASHLAGGTGELFF.

This clone was counted a single time. The chain links TRBV2 to TRBJ1-6, with D perhaps matching TRBD1 (5 bases). The CDR3 totals 16 residues. Germline CDR1 is SNHLY and CDR2 is FYNNEI. V dropped 6 bases and J dropped 8 bases, with 20 bases sitting between them. In DNA, the CDR3 is TGTGCCAGCAGCTACCGTTACAGGTATAACGATTCACCCCTCCACTTT. Translating it yields CASSYRYRYNDSPLHF. The variable domain in full, completed from reference TRBV2 and TRBJ1-6, reads EPEVTQTPSHQVTQMGQEVILRCVPISNHLYFYWYRQILGQKVEFLVSFYNNEISEKSEIFDDQFSVERPDGSNFTLKIRSTKLEDSAMYFCASSYRYRYNDSPLHFGNGTRLTVT.

The rearrangement joins TRBV6-5 to TRBJ2-7; 11 bases align to TRBD2. The V and J ends lost 8 bases and 3 bases, in that order; junction bases with no gene match: 6. The CDR3 contains 14 residues. Looked up from germline, CDR1 is MNHEY and CDR2 is SVGAGI. CDR3 sequence reads: CASSGTSGFYEQYV. CDR3 DNA: TGTGCCAGCTCAGGGACTAGCGGTTTCTACGAGCAGTACGTC.

The chain has TRBV19 and TRBJ1-3; 9 bases map to TRBD1. Germline loops: CDR1 LNHDA, CDR2 SQIVND (reference sequence). V lost 5 bases, J lost 4 bases, and 6 bases stayed unmatched. The CDR3 runs to 15 residues. CDR3 sequence: CASSPRTGEGNTIYF. CDR3 DNA: TGTGCCAGTAGTCCCCGGACAGGGGAGGGAAACACCATATATTTT.

V and J are TRBV30 and TRBJ1-2; D ambiguous. Trimming shortened V by 2 bases and J by 2 bases, and 9 bases separated the two germline ends. The CDR3 extends over 13 amino acids. Germline V gene lookup returns CDR1 GTSNPN and CDR2 SVGIG (reference sequence). The DNA of the CDR3 is TGTGCCTGGAGTCCGGTGCACAACTATGGCTACACCTTC. It translates to CAWSPVHNYGYTF.

The chain joins TRBV7-2 to TRBJ2-7; 12 bases map to TRBD2. In germline, CDR1 is SGHTA, CDR2 FQGNSA. This CDR3 is built from 16 residues. Losses at the gene ends were 5 bases for V and 0 bases for J; bases not matched to a gene: 5. CDR3 in amino acids: CASSAGLAGSSYEQYF. For the CDR3, the DNA is TGTGCCAGCAGCGCCGGACTAGCGGGGAGCTCCTACGAGCAGTACTTC.

V usage is TRBV4-1 and J usage is TRBJ2-3, with D perhaps TRBD1 (7 bases). The CDR3 contains 17 residues. Per the germline V gene, CDR1 is MGHRA and CDR2 is YSYEKL. Trimming took off 0 bases at V and 5 bases at J, with 18 bases between the two ends. The CDR3: CASSQDSAGGAGDTQYF. The CDR3 region has the DNA TGCGCCAGCAGCCAAGACTCCGCAGGGGGAGCGGGAGATACGCAGTATTTT.

This chain joins TRBV19 and TRBJ1-5; TRBD1 matches at 9 bases. With V trimmed by 8 bases and J by 6 bases, 11 bases remained unmatched. CDR3 length: 15 residues. The germline V gene has CDR1 LNHDA and CDR2 SQIVND (reference sequence). The CDR3 spells CASAYTGTGSQPQHF. The DNA for the CDR3 is TGTGCCAGTGCCTATACCGGGACAGGGTCTCAGCCCCAGCATTTT.

This clone was recorded only once. The gene calls are TRBV5-1 and TRBJ2-7, with 9 bases lining up with TRBD2. Germline assignment: CDR1 SGHRS and CDR2 YFSETQ. V lost 0 bases and J lost 7; bases outside the gene matches: 14. This CDR3 contains 17 residues. The CDR3 nucleotides read TGCGCCAGCAGCTTGGGTAGCGGGAGTGGACTCTCTGGTGAGCAGTACGTC. This sequence encodes CASSLGSGSGLSGEQYV.

The chain has TRBV2 and TRBJ1-5, with 8 bases matching TRBD1. CDR1 is SNHLY and CDR2 is FYNNEI in the germline V gene. J was trimmed by 2 bases and V by 6 bases; bases with no gene match: 6. The CDR3 loop spans 15 amino acids. CDR3 nucleotides: TGTGCCAGCAGAGGGGACAGGATGGGCAATCAGCCCCAGCATTTT. This sequence encodes CASRGDRMGNQPQHF. Filled out from reference TRBV2 and TRBJ1-5, the complete variable domain reads EPEVTQTPSHQVTQMGQEVILRCVPISNHLYFYWYRQILGQKVEFLVSFYNNEISEKSEIFDDQFSVERPDGSNFTLKIRSTKLEDSAMYFCASRGDRMGNQPQHFGDGTRLSIL.

The rearrangement uses TRBV5-8 and TRBJ2-2; 9 nucleotides match TRBD1. Germline V gene data show CDR1 as SGHTS and CDR2 as YDEGEE. This CDR3 is built from 15 residues. V trimming: 4 bases; J trimming: 2 bases; junction bases outside the gene matches: 3. CDR3 sequence (DNA): TGTGCCAGCAGCCGGGGACAGGGAAACACCGGGGAGCTGTTTTTT. Encoded protein: CASSRGQGNTGELFF.

The chain has TRBV6-2 or TRBV6-3 and TRBJ2-4, with TRBD2 matching 8 bases. CDR3 length: 16 amino acids. Germline V gene lookup returns CDR1 MNHEY and CDR2 SVGEGT. V trimming: 5 bases; J trimming: 6 bases; junction bases outside the gene matches: 12. CDR3 DNA sequence: TGTGCCAGCAGTCTAGACCCCGGGGGGGCTGGAAACATTCAGTACTTC. Protein: CASSLDPGGAGNIQYF.

The chain is built from TRBV19 and TRBJ2-3; a possible D gene is TRBD1 (6 bases). The CDR3 contains 15 residues. Trimming pared 1 base from V and 4 bases from J, leaving 12 bases between. Germline V gene data show CDR1 as LNHDA and CDR2 as SQIVND (reference sequence). This chain's CDR3 is CASSIVGALADTQYF. The CDR3 DNA reads as TGTGCCAGTAGTATAGTGGGGGCTCTAGCAGATACGCAGTATTTT.

This clone has only a few counts. V and J are TRBV10-3 and TRBJ2-1, with 12 bases lining up with TRBD1. This CDR3 is built from 17 residues. The trim removed 6 bases at V and 8 bases at J, leaving 14 bases unmatched. Germline loops: CDR1 ENHRY, CDR2 SYGVKD. CDR3 sequence (DNA): TGTGCCATCAGCGTGAACCCCGGGACAGGGGGCGGGGATGAGCAGTTCTTC. This sequence encodes CAISVNPGTGGGDEQFF.

The chain uses TRBV9 and TRBJ2-1; 7 nucleotides match TRBD2. The V and J ends lost 2 bases and 9 bases, in that order; junction bases with no gene match: 8. The CDR3 extends over 14 amino acids. CDR1 and CDR2 from the germline V gene are SGDLS and YYNGEE. CDR3 region: CASSVAGELSEQFF. CDR3 coding DNA: TGTGCCAGCAGCGTGGCGGGAGAATTAAGTGAGCAGTTCTTC.

The chain couples TRBV3-1 (or the pseudogene TRBV3-2) to TRBJ2-1; D call uncertain. V lost 1 base, J lost 0 bases, and 10 bases lay in between. Germline lookup yields CDR1 LGHDT and CDR2 YNNKEL (reference sequence). This CDR3 contains 16 residues. The CDR3 spells CASSQGQVSSYNEQFF. As DNA, the CDR3 is TGTGCCAGCAGCCAAGGGCAGGTGAGCTCCTACAATGAGCAGTTCTTC.

The chain recombines TRBV7-2 with TRBJ2-3; TRBD1 aligns across 7 bases. Trimming removed 5 bases from V and 6 bases from J; junction bases left unmatched: 14. CDR3 length: 16 residues. From germline, CDR1 is SGHTA and CDR2 FQGNSA. Here the CDR3 DNA reads TGTGCCAGCAGCCCCCCGAGGGGGCTTCGGAGGGATACGCAGTATTTT. Translation gives CASSPPRGLRRDTQYF.

This rearrangement joins TRBV7-9 to TRBJ1-1, with D perhaps TRBD1 (6 bases). Trimming pared 5 bases from V and 0 bases from J, leaving 16 bases between. The V gene's germline CDR1 is SEHNR and CDR2 FQNEAQ (reference sequence). The CDR3 length is 16 residues. CDR3 amino acids: CASSRHGGAMNTEAFF. In DNA form, the CDR3 reads TGTGCCAGCAGCCGCCACGGGGGGGCAATGAACACTGAAGCTTTCTTT.